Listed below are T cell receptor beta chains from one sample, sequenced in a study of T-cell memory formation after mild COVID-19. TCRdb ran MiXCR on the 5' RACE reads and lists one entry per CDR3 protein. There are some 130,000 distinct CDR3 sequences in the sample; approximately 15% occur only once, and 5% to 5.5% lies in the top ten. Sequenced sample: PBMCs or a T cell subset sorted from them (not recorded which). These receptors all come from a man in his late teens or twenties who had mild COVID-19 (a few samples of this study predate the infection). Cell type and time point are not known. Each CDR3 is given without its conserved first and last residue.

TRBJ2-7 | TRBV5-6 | ASQVRPSVYYEQY
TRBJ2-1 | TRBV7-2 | ASSLEAGGPLSPNEQF
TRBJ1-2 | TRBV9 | ASSAGVGGFHGYT
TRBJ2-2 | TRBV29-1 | SVPGTTNTGELF
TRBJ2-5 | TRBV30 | AWSVRGGLETQY
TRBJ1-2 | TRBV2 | ASNRGYGYT
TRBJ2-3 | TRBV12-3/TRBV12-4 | ASSGEGGADTQY
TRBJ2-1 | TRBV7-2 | ASRRGLAGGLNEQF
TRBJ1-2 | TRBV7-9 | ASSQGGTGVLNGYT
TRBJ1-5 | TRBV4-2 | ASSQVGIGNQGQPQH
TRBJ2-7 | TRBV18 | ASSPTRGGNEQY
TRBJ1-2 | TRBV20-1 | SAVKSGTGAYGYT
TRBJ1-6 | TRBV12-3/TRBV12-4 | ASSEWYNSPLH
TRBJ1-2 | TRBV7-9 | ASSSTRGSGYT
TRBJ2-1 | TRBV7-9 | ASSPTYNEQF
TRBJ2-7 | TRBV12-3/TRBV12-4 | ASSFGATVSYEQY
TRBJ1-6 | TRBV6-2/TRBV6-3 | ASSYQGASSPLH
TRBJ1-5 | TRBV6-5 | ASSPAGSEPQH
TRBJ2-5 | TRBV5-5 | ASSLTSQETQY
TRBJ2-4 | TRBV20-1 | SASRTSGGPPGGHIQY
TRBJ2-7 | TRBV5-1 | ASSLGGSIAYEQY
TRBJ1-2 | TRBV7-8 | ASSLRDTRSNYGYT
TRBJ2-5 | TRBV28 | ASSLHAPLVETQY
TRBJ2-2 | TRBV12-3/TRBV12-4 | ASRTGRGAGELF
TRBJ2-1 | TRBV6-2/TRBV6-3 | ASSPLGWVNNEQF
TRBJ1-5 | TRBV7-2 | ASSSGQVNQPQH
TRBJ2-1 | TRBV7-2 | ASSSRGGLLRAEQF
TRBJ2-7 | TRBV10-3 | AISAGGRYEQY
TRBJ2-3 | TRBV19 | ASSIDSLWGTDTQY
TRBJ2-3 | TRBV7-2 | ASSLKGGPNTDTQY
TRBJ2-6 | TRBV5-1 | ASSLGYSRSVPSWANVLT
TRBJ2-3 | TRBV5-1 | ASSLLYSAATTTDTQY
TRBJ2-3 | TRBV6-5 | ASNPPGTDTQY
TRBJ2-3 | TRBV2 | ASSADRITDTQY
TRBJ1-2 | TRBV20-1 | SASEQENYGYT
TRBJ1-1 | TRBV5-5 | ASSLERAGGTEAF
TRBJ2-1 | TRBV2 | ASGTGQFEQF
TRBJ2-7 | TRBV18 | ASSPGGTYEQY
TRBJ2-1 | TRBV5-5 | ASSTGAGNSHNEQF
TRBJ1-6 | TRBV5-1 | ASSVQGQDSPLH
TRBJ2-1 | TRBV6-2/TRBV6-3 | ASSIAGGSYNEQF
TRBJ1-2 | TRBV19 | ASTPGRNYGYT
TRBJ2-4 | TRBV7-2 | ASSLLARDKNIQY
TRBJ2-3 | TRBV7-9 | ASSLPGAADTQY
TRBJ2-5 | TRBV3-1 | ASSRLDRGETQY
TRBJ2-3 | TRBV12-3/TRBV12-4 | ASSSLGHSGGTQY